The 32 T cell receptor beta chains listed next were all sequenced from one sample in a study of T cell repertoires in cytomegalovirus infection. These receptors have no identified antigens. TCRdb called the reads again in MiXCR, with one record for every CDR3 protein. Found here are about 700,000 distinct CDR3 sequences, about 30% of them singletons; the top ten hold about 18%. Material: cultured PBMCs, obtained from culture after CMV antigen stimulation. These receptors originate from a human donor in good health (CMV status not recorded). Some clones in this sample may be carry-over from other donors' samples.

This clonotype was observed a single time. The rearrangement joins TRBV20-1 to TRBJ2-3; D perhaps matches TRBD1 (6 bases). V was clipped by 5 bases and J by 5 bases, with 20 bases between them. Germline V gives CDR1 DFQATT, CDR2 SNEGSKA (reference sequence). The CDR3 spans 15 residues. The CDR3 protein is CSAGHPTGLGDTQYF. The DNA for the CDR3 is TGCAGTGCTGGACACCCAACAGGGTTAGGAGATACGCAGTATTTT.

This chain uses TRBV19 with TRBJ1-1; the D is unclear. The V end lost 2 bases, the J end lost 1 base, and 14 bases lay between the germline ends. Germline assignment: CDR1 LNHDA and CDR2 SQIVND (reference sequence). The CDR3 extends over 16 amino acids. In nucleotides, the CDR3 is TGTGCCAGTAGTATAAACCTCGCCTTAAAGAACACTGAAGCTTTCTTT. This sequence encodes CASSINLALKNTEAFF.

There are a few counts of this clonotype. DNA for the CDR3: TGTGCCAGCAGCAGTCTGAACTATGGCTACACCTTC. As protein: CASSSLNYGYTF. J is TRBJ1-2 and V is TRBV7-2; D gene uncertain. In germline, CDR1 is SGHTA, CDR2 FQGNSA. The ends were cut back, 5 bases at V and 2 bases at J, with 6 bases in the middle. The CDR3 length is 12 residues.

V and J are TRBV7-2 and TRBJ2-1; D possibly corresponds to TRBD1 (6 bases). This CDR3 has 13 amino acids. Trimming shortened V by 5 bases and J by 10 bases, and 15 bases separated the two germline ends. Germline CDR1 and CDR2: SGHTA and FQGNSA. For the CDR3, the DNA is TGTGCCAGCAGCCTCCAACAGGGAATCGAGCAGTTCTTC. Translating gives CASSLQQGIEQFF.

This clonotype was picked up a small number of times. This rearrangement joins TRBV4-2 to TRBJ2-3, with 11 bases that match TRBD2. Unmatched junction bases numbered 11, after V lost 3 bases and J lost 3 bases. The CDR3 consists of 18 residues. Germline-derived CDR1 and CDR2 are LGHNA and YNFKEQ. The CDR3 DNA follows: TGTGCCAGCAGCCAGAGGACTAGCGGGCCCTCGGGGACAGATACGCAGTATTTT. Translating gives CASSQRTSGPSGTDTQYF.

CDR3 DNA sequence: TGTGCCACCAGCCCTTCGGGGGGGCCGTATGGCTACACCTTC. Its protein product is CATSPSGGPYGYTF. V is TRBV15 and J is TRBJ1-2; D might be TRBD1 (6 bases). The CDR3 length is 14 residues. The ends were cut back, 5 bases at V and 5 bases at J, with 15 bases in the middle. Germline values: CDR1 LNHNV, CDR2 YYDKDF (reference sequence).

The table lists this clonotype with a few counts. The chain is built from TRBV5-1 and TRBJ2-1, with 12 nucleotides matching TRBD2. V lost 7 bases and J lost 8; bases outside the gene matches: 4. CDR1 and CDR2 (germline): SGHRS, YFSETQ. The CDR3 length is 13 residues. The CDR3 spells CASLGLAGHEQFF. CDR3 coding DNA: TGCGCCAGCTTGGGACTAGCGGGCCATGAGCAGTTCTTC.

The V call is TRBV11-3, the J call TRBJ2-3, with D perhaps matching TRBD1 (6 bases). The CDR3 has 15 residues. Trimming pared 6 bases from V and 4 bases from J, leaving 17 bases between. The germline CDR1 and CDR2 sequences are SGHNT and YENEEA. The CDR3 spells CASSSQGLVADTQYF. DNA for the CDR3: TGTGCCAGCAGTTCACAGGGTTTGGTCGCAGATACGCAGTATTTT.

The V call is TRBV11-2, the J call TRBJ2-5; no reliable D call. The germline V gene encodes CDR1 SGHAT and CDR2 FQNNGV. The CDR3 is made up of 13 amino acids. Trimming took 10 bases from V and 1 from J, leaving 13 bases between them. The CDR3 DNA reads as TGTGCCACCCGGCTACACCTCCAAGAGACCCAGTACTTC. Its translation: CATRLHLQETQYF.

The chain has TRBV6-2 or TRBV6-3 and TRBJ1-5, with D uncertain. CDR1 is MNHEY, CDR2 SVGEGT, per germline. With 2 bases removed from V and 4 bases from J, the gap between germline ends came to 9 bases. This CDR3 contains 14 residues. CDR3 loop: CASSYVAGNQPQHF. The CDR3 DNA reads as TGTGCCAGCAGTTACGTTGCAGGTAATCAGCCCCAGCATTTT.

This clonotype was recorded only once. The chain employs TRBV5-4 and TRBJ1-3, with a tentative D call TRBD1 (6 bases). Germline values: CDR1 SGHNT, CDR2 YYREEE (reference sequence). The CDR3 runs to 14 residues. The V end was cut by 4 bases, the J end by 0 bases, with 8 bases between. CDR3 in amino acids: CASSQGLSGNTIYF. The DNA of the CDR3 is TGTGCCAGCAGCCAGGGGCTCTCTGGAAACACCATATATTTT.

The chain is built from TRBV7-6 and TRBJ2-3, with D unclear. V was clipped by 3 bases and J by 13 bases, with 8 bases between them. The germline V gene has CDR1 SGHVS and CDR2 FNYEAQ. This CDR3 is 10 amino acids long. The CDR3 here is CASSFPSEYF. CDR3 DNA: TGTGCCAGCAGCTTCCCCTCCGAGTATTTT.

This clonotype was seen a few times. The CDR3 DNA reads as TGTGCCAGCTCACAGGCTAGCGGAGGTGGGGAGCAGTACTTC. Amino acid sequence: CASSQASGGGEQYF. This chain joins TRBV18 and TRBJ2-7; 7 bases map to TRBD2. V lost 4 bases to trimming and J lost 7 bases; unmatched junction nucleotides: 10. The germline V gene encodes CDR1 KGHSH and CDR2 LQKENI. The CDR3 spans 14 residues.

This clonotype was observed a few times. The chain couples TRBV12-3 or TRBV12-4 to TRBJ1-3, with a weak D call TRBD1 (5 bases). Trimming removed 1 base at V and 4 bases at J, with 11 bases between. This CDR3 is built from 15 residues. CDR3 protein: CASSLEAGRGNTIYF. In DNA form, the CDR3 reads TGTGCCAGCAGTTTAGAAGCAGGGAGAGGAAACACCATATATTTT.

The rearrangement links TRBV7-6 to TRBJ2-5; 8 bases are a match to TRBD1. Trimming took 4 bases from V and 4 from J; bases not matched to a gene: 2. The CDR3 is 13 amino acids. Germline V gene sequence: CDR1 SGHVS, CDR2 FNYEAQ. The CDR3 region has the DNA TGTGCCAGCAGCTCCAGGGGGCGAGAGACCCAGTACTTC. Its translation: CASSSRGRETQYF.

This clonotype was detected only a few times. The rearrangement joins TRBV28 to TRBJ1-1; maybe TRBD1 (6 bases). The V end lost 6 bases, the J end lost 0 bases, and 17 bases lay between the germline ends. Germline assignment: CDR1 MDHEN and CDR2 SYDVKM. The CDR3 extends over 16 amino acids. CDR3 bases: TGTGCCAGCAGGCCAGGGGATACGGCATTGAACACTGAAGCTTTCTTT. This translates into CASRPGDTALNTEAFF.

The chain employs TRBV15 and TRBJ1-5, with 8 bases matching TRBD1. V lost 3 bases, J lost 3 bases, and 7 bases stayed unmatched. This CDR3 comprises 16 residues. Germline CDR1 and CDR2: LNHNV and YYDKDF (reference sequence). The CDR3 here is CATSSQGAGNNQPQHF. The CDR3 bases are TGTGCCACCAGCAGCCAGGGGGCTGGGAACAATCAGCCCCAGCATTTT. Full variable domain (rest looked up from reference TRBV15 and TRBJ1-5): DAMVIQNPRYQVTQFGKPVTLSCSQTLNHNVMYWYQQKSSQAPKLLFHYYDKDFNNEADTPDNFQSRRPNTSFCFLDIRSPGLGDTAMYLCATSSQGAGNNQPQHFGDGTRLSIL.

The chain couples TRBV12-3 or TRBV12-4 to TRBJ2-3; maybe TRBD2 (5 bases). V was trimmed by 6 bases and J by 8 bases, leaving 12 bases between them. The CDR3 consists of 12 residues. The CDR3 sequence: CASRRDKGTQYF. CDR3 DNA: TGTGCCAGCAGACGGGATAAGGGTACGCAGTATTTT.

The genes are TRBV10-1 and TRBJ1-3, with TRBD1 matching over 7 bases. This CDR3 spans 14 amino acids. V was clipped by 3 bases and J by 2 bases; unmatched bases: 1. In germline, CDR1 is WNHNN, CDR2 SYGVQD (reference sequence). CDR3 sequence (DNA): TGCGCCAGCAGTGAAGGGACAGCTGGAAACACCATATATTTT. As protein: CASSEGTAGNTIYF.

This chain connects TRBV5-5 to TRBJ1-1; possible D gene TRBD1, 5 bases. The CDR3 covers 16 residues. CDR1 is SGHKS, CDR2 YYEKEE, per germline (reference sequence). V was trimmed by 4 bases and J by 3 bases, leaving 19 bases between them. The CDR3 DNA follows: TGTGCCAGCAGCCACCCGGACACCGGGGGATACACTGAAGCTTTCTTT. Translating gives CASSHPDTGGYTEAFF.

The chain employs TRBV11-3 and TRBJ1-1; no firm D call. With 6 bases removed from V and 3 bases from J, the gap between germline ends came to 11 bases. The germline V gene encodes CDR1 SGHNT and CDR2 YENEEA. The CDR3 sequence is 13 residues long. The CDR3 DNA sequence: TGTGCCAGCAGTTCCCCTCCCCACACTGAAGCTTTCTTT. This sequence encodes CASSSPPHTEAFF.

V is TRBV11-2 and J is TRBJ1-3; D uncertain. Looked up from germline, CDR1 is SGHAT and CDR2 is FQNNGV. Between the trimmed V and J ends, which lost 2 bases and 1 base, there was a span of 12 bases. The CDR3 runs to 16 residues. The CDR3: CASSLLGSWSGNTIYF. The DNA for the CDR3 is TGTGCCAGCAGCTTATTAGGCTCGTGGTCTGGAAACACCATATATTTT.

In its sample, this clonotype was seen a few times. This chain joins TRBV7-2 and TRBJ1-6; the match to TRBD1 covers 9 bases. The CDR3 consists of 16 residues. Germline lookup yields CDR1 SGHTA and CDR2 FQGNSA. V dropped 4 bases and J dropped 7; count of bases not matched to a gene: 8. The CDR3 protein is CASSSPGQGLNSPLHF. In DNA form, the CDR3 reads TGTGCCAGCAGCTCGCCTGGACAGGGGTTGAATTCACCCCTCCACTTT.

This rearrangement joins TRBV12-3 or TRBV12-4 to TRBJ1-2; D unresolved. The CDR3 is made up of 14 amino acids. The V and J ends lost 3 bases and 8 bases respectively, with 16 bases between them. CDR3 residues: CASSFQVYGWGYTF. In DNA form, the CDR3 reads TGTGCCAGCAGTTTCCAGGTCTACGGTTGGGGCTACACCTTC.

This clonotype has just a few counts. This chain joins TRBV7-8 and TRBJ2-1, with 9 bases fitting TRBD2. V trimming: 5 bases; J trimming: 7 bases; junction bases outside the gene matches: 12. The CDR3 has 16 amino acids. Germline V gene data show CDR1 as SGHVS and CDR2 as FQNEAQ. The CDR3 loop reads CASSRADGTSSNEQFF. CDR3 sequence (DNA): TGTGCCAGCAGCCGAGCGGATGGGACTAGCTCGAATGAGCAGTTCTTC.

This chain joins TRBV19 and TRBJ2-2, with a tentative D call TRBD2 (5 bases). From germline, CDR1 is LNHDA and CDR2 SQIVND (reference sequence). Trimming removed 11 bases at V and 6 bases at J, with 22 bases between. CDR3 length: 15 amino acids. The CDR3 DNA reads as TGTGCCGCATCTCCGACTTCTTGGGGAGCCGGGGAGCTGTTTTTT. Amino acids: CAASPTSWGAGELFF.

The V call is TRBV5-4, the J call TRBJ2-3, with 12 bases that match TRBD1. Germline CDR1 SGHNT, CDR2 YYREEE (reference sequence). This CDR3 has 18 residues. Trimming took 6 bases from V and 4 from J; bases not matched to a gene: 15. CDR3 region: CASNPQYGTGGSADTQYF. The CDR3 nucleotides read TGTGCCAGCAACCCCCAATACGGGACAGGGGGCAGCGCAGATACGCAGTATTTT.

The chain combines TRBV27 with TRBJ2-7, with D perhaps matching TRBD2 (5 bases). Trimming pared 4 bases from V and 0 bases from J, leaving 7 bases between. This CDR3 is built from 13 residues. Per germline, CDR1 MNHEY and CDR2 SMNVEV (reference sequence). The CDR3 spells CASSYDYSYEQYF. The CDR3 DNA follows: TGTGCCAGCAGTTACGACTACTCCTACGAGCAGTACTTC.

This clonotype was recorded at least ten times. The CDR3 is CASSLYGGRSIPDTQYF. The CDR3 region has the DNA TGTGCCAGCAGCTTATATGGCGGGAGGAGTATTCCAGATACGCAGTATTTT. The chain has TRBV7-2 and TRBJ2-3; TRBD2 matches at 8 bases. The CDR3 consists of 17 residues. Germline V gene lookup returns CDR1 SGHTA and CDR2 FQGNSA. V lost 2 bases to trimming and J lost 4 bases; unmatched junction nucleotides: 11.

This clonotype occurred many times. The chain uses TRBV7-2 and TRBJ2-7; D remains unclear. Germline V gene lookup returns CDR1 SGHTA and CDR2 FQGNSA. V was trimmed by 5 bases and J by 4 bases, leaving 15 bases between them. The length of the CDR3 is 14 residues. The CDR3 DNA follows: TGTGCCAGCAGCCTAAGAGCGCGAGATTACGAGCAGTACTTC. Amino acid sequence: CASSLRARDYEQYF. Supplemented by reference TRBV7-2 and TRBJ2-7, the full variable domain reads GAGVSQSPSNKVTEKGKDVELRCDPISGHTALYWYRQSLGQGLEFLIYFQGNSAPDKSGLPSDRFSAERTGGSVSTLTIQRTQQEDSAVYLCASSLRARDYEQYFGPGTRLTVT.

The genes are TRBV4-1 and TRBJ2-7; perhaps D is TRBD1 or TRBD2 (5 bases each). Trimming shortened V by 0 bases and J by 0 bases, and 15 bases separated the two germline ends. The CDR3 is 17 residues long. Germline V gene data show CDR1 as MGHRA and CDR2 as YSYEKL. This CDR3 reads CASSQDGTGRGSYEQYF. The CDR3 DNA reads TGCGCCAGCAGCCAAGATGGCACGGGACGAGGCTCCTACGAGCAGTACTTC.

There are a few counts of this clonotype. The chain joins TRBV20-1 to TRBJ2-7, with D maybe TRBD2 (5 bases). The CDR3 has 13 amino acids. V lost 3 bases and J lost 6, with 15 bases in between. Germline CDR1 reads DFQATT; CDR2 reads SNEGSKA (reference sequence). CDR3 nucleotides: TGCAGTGCTAGGACTACCCAATTCTCCGAGCAGTACTTC. As protein: CSARTTQFSEQYF.